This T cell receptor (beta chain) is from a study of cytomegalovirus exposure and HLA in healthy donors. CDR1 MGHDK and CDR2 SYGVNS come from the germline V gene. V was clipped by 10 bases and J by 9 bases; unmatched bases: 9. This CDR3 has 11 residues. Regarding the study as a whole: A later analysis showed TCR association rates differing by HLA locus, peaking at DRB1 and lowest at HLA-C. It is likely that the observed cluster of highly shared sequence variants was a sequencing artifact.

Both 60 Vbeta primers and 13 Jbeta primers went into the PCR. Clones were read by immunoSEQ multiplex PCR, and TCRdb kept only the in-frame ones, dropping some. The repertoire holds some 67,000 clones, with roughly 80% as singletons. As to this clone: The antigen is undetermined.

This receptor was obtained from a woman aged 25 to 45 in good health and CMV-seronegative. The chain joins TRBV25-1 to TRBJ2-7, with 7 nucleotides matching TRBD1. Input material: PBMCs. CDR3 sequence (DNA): TGTGCCATACATTCGGGGACAGTGCAGTACTTC. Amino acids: CAIHSGTVQYF.